This T cell receptor beta chain was identified in a study of Ad26.COV2.S vaccination and SARS-CoV-2 variants. Germline-derived CDR1 and CDR2 are LNHDA and SQIVND (reference sequence). This CDR3 spans 15 amino acids. V lost 6 bases and J lost 2, with 16 bases in between. Only in-frame clones appear in the TCRdb table, and some are missing; sequencing was by immunoSEQ multiplex PCR. Among roughly 380,000 clones listed, roughly 90% were seen once. As concerns this clone: What it binds is not known.

Treatment indicated: roughly 20 received Ad26.COV2.S at low or high dose, single or two shots; about five received placebo; per-sample allocation not given. Vaccine and placebo recipients were sampled on day 63 after the first injection. This person who donated was an adult of 18-55 years in Boston. Study-wide results and limits: Across vaccine and placebo recipients, the breadth of non-spike TCRs was similar.

Source: peripheral blood, taken in a trial of Ad26.COV2.S vaccine versus placebo. The rearrangement joins TRBV19 to TRBJ1-1; maybe TRBD1 (5 bases). The receptor comes from a person between 18 and 59 years old who received the Ad26.COV2.S COVID-19 vaccine or a placebo. The CDR3 DNA reads as TGTGCCAGTAGAAAAAACCCAACAGGAAACACTGAAGCTTTCTTT. Translated, it gives CASRKNPTGNTEAFF. Variable domain in full (rest from reference TRBV19 and TRBJ1-1): DGGITQSPKYLFRKEGQNVTLSCEQNLNHDAMYWYRQDPGQGLRLIYYSQIVNDFQKGDIAEGYSVSREKKESFPLTVTSAQKNPTAFYLCASRKNPTGNTEAFFGQGTRLTVV.